The 8 T cell receptor beta chains listed next were all sequenced from one sample in a study of sequential checkpoint blockade in melanoma. Using immunoSEQ multiplex PCR, the repertoire was profiled, and TCRdb retains in-frame clones only, with some absent. The data hold 2,500 to 4,000 clones, with roughly 17% observed a single time. The treatment is: randomized to nivolumab then ipilimumab (arm A) or the reverse (arm B). The input for sequencing was tumor tissue (inferred from file names), taken from a patient given nivolumab and ipilimumab in sequence. The receptor source for this set is a human donor with melanoma.

By sample share, this clone is medium-sized (0.01 to 0.1%). The gene calls are TRBV11-3 and TRBJ2-7, with 10 bases lining up with TRBD2. Germline trimming cut 3 bases from V and 2 bases from J; bases unmatched to any gene: 4. Germline lookup yields CDR1 SGHNT and CDR2 YENEEA. The CDR3 runs to 15 residues. In DNA, the CDR3 is TGTGCCAGCAGCTTCCCGAGCGGGGGGGCCTACGAGCAGTACTTC. Protein: CASSFPSGGAYEQYF.

The V and J genes are TRBV28 and TRBJ2-3, with 8 nucleotides matching TRBD1. Germline loops: CDR1 MDHEN, CDR2 SYDVKM. The CDR3 is made up of 15 amino acids. Germline trimming cut 5 bases from V and 5 bases from J; bases unmatched to any gene: 9. CDR3 coding DNA: TGTGCCAGCAGTCCCACCGACAGGGGAGAAGATACGCAGTATTTT. This gives the protein CASSPTDRGEDTQYF.

The chain couples TRBV6-8 to TRBJ2-5; 7 bases agree with TRBD2. This CDR3 region has 13 residues. V gave up 7 bases and J gave up 7 bases; unmatched junction bases: 9. CDR1 and CDR2 (germline): MNHGY, SAAAGT. This chain's CDR3 is CASTVTSVGTQYF. DNA for the CDR3: TGTGCCAGCACCGTAACTAGCGTTGGGACCCAGTACTTC.

This clone was seen repeatedly, ten times or more. This sequence joins TRBV9 and TRBJ1-2, with 7 bases matching TRBD1. CDR1 is SGDLS and CDR2 is YYNGEE in the germline V gene. The J segment lost 2 bases and the V segment lost 3 bases, leaving 7 bases of the junction unmatched. The CDR3 has 15 residues. The DNA of the CDR3 is TGTGCCAGCAGCGGAACAGGGGTTACCAACTATGGCTACACCTTC. It specifies CASSGTGVTNYGYTF.

This clone was picked up a small number of times. The chain couples TRBV15 to TRBJ1-4; TRBD1 is a possible D gene (5 bases). There are 19 residues in the CDR3. Germline V gene sequence: CDR1 LNHNV, CDR2 YYDKDF (reference sequence). Trimming shortened V by 1 base and J by 4 bases, and 22 bases separated the two germline ends. The CDR3 spells CATSRVRDPYEIINEKLFF. The DNA for the CDR3 is TGTGCCACCAGCAGAGTTCGGGACCCCTACGAGATTATTAATGAAAAACTGTTTTTT.

The CDR3 nucleotides are TGCGCCAGCAGCTTGGGTCAGGGTTTAACCGGGGAGCTGTTTTTT. It encodes CASSLGQGLTGELFF. The chain joins TRBV5-1 to TRBJ2-2, with D maybe TRBD1 (5 bases). Trimming shortened V by 0 bases and J by 5 bases, and 11 bases separated the two germline ends. CDR3 length: 15 amino acids. Germline CDR1 SGHRS, CDR2 YFSETQ. Based on the CDR3 plus reference TRBV5-1 and TRBJ2-2, the full variable domain is KAGVTQTPRYLIKTRGQQVTLSCSPISGHRSVSWYQQTPGQGLQFLFEYFSETQRNKGNFPGRFSGRQFSNSRSEMNVSTLELGDSALYLCASSLGQGLTGELFFGEGSRLTVL.

The table lists this clone with many counts. The rearrangement joins TRBV7-4 to TRBJ1-5, with D possibly matching TRBD1 (5 bases). CDR1 SGHVT and CDR2 SQSDAQ come from the germline V gene. The ends were cut back, 3 bases at V and 5 bases at J, with 8 bases in the middle. The length of the CDR3 is 13 residues. For the CDR3, the DNA is TGTGCCAGCAGCTTTGGAGGGGATCAGCCCCAGCATTTT. Translating it yields CASSFGGDQPQHF.

In this sample, this clone turned up many times. V usage is TRBV11-3 and J usage is TRBJ2-7, with D possibly matching TRBD1 (5 bases). Germline lookup yields CDR1 SGHNT and CDR2 YENEEA. The V end lost 2 bases, the J end lost 4 bases, and 15 bases lay between the germline ends. The CDR3 spans 15 residues. Written as DNA, the CDR3 is TGTGCCAGCAGCTTATGGTTGGGGCTGAAGTACGAGCAGTACTTC. Translated, it gives CASSLWLGLKYEQYF.